This passage covers 30 T cell receptor beta chains from one sample sequenced in a study of CD4 T cells in relation to SARS-CoV-2 and coronaviruses. Unexposed donor CD4+ T cells date from about 2011-2018, before the COVID-19 pandemic. Isolation of CD4+ T cells took place after around 11 days in culture. The antigens for these receptors are not known. Libraries were prepared by immunoSEQ multiplex PCR; TCRdb keeps only in-frame clonotypes and omits some of them. The sample yields 20,000 to 25,000 clones, less than 85% seen once. The sample was CD4+ T cells from PBMCs, cultured in vitro. The receptors were sampled from a human donor in good health.

The chain links TRBV25-1 to TRBJ2-2; a weak D match, TRBD2 (5 bases). Trimming took off 2 bases at V and 3 bases at J, with 7 bases between the two ends. This CDR3 spans 14 amino acids. CDR1 and CDR2 (germline): MGHDK, SYGVNS. The CDR3 loop is CASSEARDTGELFF. CDR3 nucleotides: TGTGCCAGCAGTGAAGCGAGGGACACCGGGGAGCTGTTTTTT.

In this sample, this clone turned up a few times. This chain uses TRBV19 with TRBJ2-7, with 8 bases aligning to TRBD1. With 7 bases clipped from V and 2 bases from J, the junction kept 10 bases outside the gene matches. This CDR3 spans 15 amino acids. CDR1 is LNHDA, CDR2 SQIVND, per germline (reference sequence). The CDR3: CASKKSGGFAYEQYF. DNA of the CDR3: TGTGCCAGTAAGAAATCAGGGGGCTTCGCCTACGAGCAGTACTTC.

The chain is built from TRBV19 and TRBJ1-5, with TRBD1 identical over 8 bases. J lost 2 bases, V lost 10 bases, and 4 bases had no gene match. The V gene's germline CDR1 is LNHDA and CDR2 SQIVND (reference sequence). The CDR3 is 13 residues long. The CDR3 here is CATGGQGNQPQHF. DNA of the CDR3: TGTGCCACCGGGGGACAGGGCAATCAGCCCCAGCATTTT. The variable domain in full, with the rest retrieved from reference TRBV19 and TRBJ1-5, is DGGITQSPKYLFRKEGQNVTLSCEQNLNHDAMYWYRQDPGQGLRLIYYSQIVNDFQKGDIAEGYSVSREKKESFPLTVTSAQKNPTAFYLCATGGQGNQPQHFGDGTRLSIL.

The rearrangement uses TRBV28 and TRBJ2-3, with TRBD2 matching 14 bases. Germline V gene sequence: CDR1 MDHEN, CDR2 SYDVKM. The CDR3 has 17 amino acids. V was clipped by 5 bases and J by 4 bases; unmatched bases: 8. CDR3 in DNA: TGTGCCAGCAGTCTCCTAGGACTAGCGGGAGGTCCAGATACGCAGTATTTT. It translates to CASSLLGLAGGPDTQYF.

The V call is TRBV10-3, the J call TRBJ2-2, with 10 bases fitting TRBD2. Germline CDR1 is ENHRY and CDR2 is SYGVKD. The V segment lost 10 bases and the J segment 5 bases; nucleotides outside the gene matches: 10. This CDR3 comprises 15 residues. CDR3 coding DNA: TGTGCCAACTGTAAAGCGGGAGGGCCGACCGGGGAGCTGTTTTTT. This sequence encodes CANCKAGGPTGELFF.

The V gene is TRBV5-4, the J gene TRBJ2-2; 8 nucleotides line up with TRBD2. The V segment lost 0 bases and the J segment 6 bases; nucleotides outside the gene matches: 7. CDR3 length: 16 amino acids. In germline, CDR1 is SGHNT, CDR2 YYREEE (reference sequence). CDR3 nucleotides: TGTGCCAGCAGCTTGGATCTAGCGGGTGAGGCCGGGGAGCTGTTTTTT. Its protein product is CASSLDLAGEAGELFF.

The table lists this clone with a few counts. The chain joins TRBV25-1 to TRBJ2-2, with D unclear. In germline, CDR1 is MGHDK, CDR2 SYGVNS. This CDR3 comprises 11 residues. Deletions cut 3 bases from V and 7 bases from J, with 3 bases between. CDR3 sequence: CASSDIGELFF. In DNA, the CDR3 is TGTGCCAGCAGTGACATCGGGGAGCTGTTTTTT.

The chain carries TRBV6-6 and TRBJ1-6; 7 bases align to TRBD1. After removal of 6 bases from V and 7 bases from J, the junction contained 6 bases not matched to a gene. There are 14 residues in the CDR3. CDR1 is MNHNY, CDR2 SVGAGI, per germline (reference sequence). In DNA form, the CDR3 reads TGTGCCAGCAGCCGACAGGGAGAGAATTCACCCCTCCACTTT. This gives the protein CASSRQGENSPLHF.

The CDR3 DNA reads as TGTGCCTGGAGTGCAAAGTCGGGCAGGGAAACCTATGGCTACACCTTC. Translation gives CAWSAKSGRETYGYTF. The V gene is TRBV30, the J gene TRBJ1-2, with D perhaps TRBD1 (5 bases). Looked up from germline, CDR1 is GTSNPN and CDR2 is SVGIG (reference sequence). Between the trimmed V and J ends, which lost 1 base and 4 bases, there was a span of 19 bases. The CDR3 has 16 residues.

The CDR3 sequence is CAISESTRVSGSEQETQYF. DNA of the CDR3: TGTGCCATCAGTGAGTCGACTCGGGTTAGCGGGAGTGAACAAGAGACCCAGTACTTC. The chain uses TRBV10-3 and TRBJ2-5; TRBD2 agrees at 9 bases. Germline-derived CDR1 and CDR2 are ENHRY and SYGVKD. The CDR3 consists of 19 residues. Trimming at V came to 0 bases and at J to 2 bases, leaving 13 bases not matched to a gene.

The J gene is TRBJ2-6, the V gene TRBV9; D unresolved. This CDR3 has 12 residues. CDR1 and CDR2 from the germline V gene are SGDLS and YYNGEE. V lost 2 bases, J lost 6 bases, and 3 bases lay in between. In nucleotides, the CDR3 is TGTGCCAGCAGCGTTTTGGCCAACGTCCTGACTTTC. Its protein product is CASSVLANVLTF. Combining the CDR3 with reference TRBV9 and TRBJ2-6 gives the whole variable domain DSGVTQTPKHLITATGQRVTLRCSPRSGDLSVYWYQQSLDQGLQFLIQYYNGEERAKGNILERFSAQQFPDLHSELNLSSLELGDSALYFCASSVLANVLTFGAGSRLTVL.

The chain links TRBV7-3 to TRBJ2-1, with 7 bases that match TRBD2. The CDR3 is 15 residues long. After removal of 2 bases from V and 9 bases from J, the junction contained 10 bases not matched to a gene. Germline V lookup: CDR1 SGHTA, CDR2 FQGTGA. CDR3 sequence reads: CASSLGGGTFAEQFF. CDR3 in DNA: TGTGCCAGCAGCTTAGGGGGAGGGACGTTCGCTGAGCAGTTCTTC.

Only one count was recorded for this clone. V is TRBV5-1 and J is TRBJ1-1; the D is unclear. Trimming pared 2 bases from V and 5 bases from J, leaving 13 bases between. From germline, CDR1 is SGHRS and CDR2 YFSETQ. The CDR3 length is 14 residues. CDR3 in amino acids: CASSFRVSGTEAFF. In DNA, the CDR3 is TGCGCCAGCAGCTTTAGGGTGTCGGGAACTGAAGCTTTCTTT. The variable domain in full, with the rest retrieved from reference TRBV5-1 and TRBJ1-1, is KAGVTQTPRYLIKTRGQQVTLSCSPISGHRSVSWYQQTPGQGLQFLFEYFSETQRNKGNFPGRFSGRQFSNSRSEMNVSTLELGDSALYLCASSFRVSGTEAFFGQGTRLTVV.

The chain uses TRBV27 and TRBJ1-6; D perhaps matches TRBD1 (5 bases). The CDR3 contains 14 residues. Trimming cost V 3 bases and J 9 bases, with 12 bases left between them. Germline V gives CDR1 MNHEY, CDR2 SMNVEV (reference sequence). Written as DNA, the CDR3 is TGTGCCAGCAGTTTTGGGGGGAAGCCTTCACCCCTCCACTTT. Its protein product is CASSFGGKPSPLHF.

The J gene is TRBJ1-5, the V gene TRBV6-1; D remains unclear. V was cut by 4 bases and J by 3 bases, with 16 bases left in between. Germline values: CDR1 MNHNS, CDR2 SASEGT. The CDR3 contains 16 residues. The CDR3 nucleotides read TGTGCCAGCAGTGCGCTGGGAGGGCCTACCAATCAGCCCCAGCATTTT. Translation gives CASSALGGPTNQPQHF.

This chain uses TRBV14 with TRBJ2-4; 7 nucleotides match TRBD1. The ends lost 2 bases at V and 6 bases at J; junction bases unmatched: 7. The CDR3 extends over 15 amino acids. CDR1 and CDR2 from the germline V gene are SGHDN and FVKESK. CDR3 region: CASSQRQGVGNIQYF. The CDR3 coding sequence is TGTGCCAGCAGCCAAAGGCAGGGGGTCGGAAACATTCAGTACTTC.

The rearrangement joins TRBV3-1 (or the pseudogene TRBV3-2) to TRBJ2-3; a possible D gene is TRBD1 (9 bases). CDR1 is LGHDT, CDR2 YNNKEL, per germline (reference sequence). The CDR3 length is 19 residues. Between the trimmed V and J ends, which lost 4 bases and 5 bases, there was a span of 28 bases. The CDR3 coding sequence is TGTGCCAGCAGCCGGCGACAGGGGGGTTTAGCGGGAATTCTAGATACGCAGTATTTT. This codes for CASSRRQGGLAGILDTQYF.

This sequence joins TRBV14 and TRBJ2-7, with 7 nucleotides matching TRBD2. This CDR3 region has 14 residues. Germline CDR1 reads SGHDN; CDR2 reads FVKESK. The V and J ends lost 4 bases and 7 bases, in that order; junction bases with no gene match: 10. Here the CDR3 DNA reads TGTGCCAGCAGCCCCCCGGGGGGATTTCGGGAGCAGTACTTC. Translating it yields CASSPPGGFREQYF.

V gene TRBV30 combines with J gene TRBJ2-7; 10 bases are a match to TRBD2. Germline trimming cut 0 bases from V and 5 bases from J; bases unmatched to any gene: 4. Germline CDR1 and CDR2: GTSNPN and SVGIG (reference sequence). The CDR3 sequence is 14 residues long. The DNA for the CDR3 is TGTGCCTGGAGTGTAGTAGCGGGAGGTCACGAGCAGTACTTC. This encodes CAWSVVAGGHEQYF.

This chain links TRBV7-8 with TRBJ1-1, with a weak D call TRBD1 (6 bases). The germline V gene encodes CDR1 SGHVS and CDR2 FQNEAQ. The CDR3 has 16 residues. V shed 5 bases and J shed 4 bases, with 20 bases lying between them. The CDR3 loop is CASSPPGRGAGTEAFF. The CDR3 coding sequence is TGTGCCAGCAGCCCCCCGGGCCGGGGGGCGGGCACTGAAGCTTTCTTT.

This clone appeared a few times. The V gene is TRBV7-9, the J gene TRBJ2-3; D is possibly TRBD1 (5 bases). Per germline, CDR1 SEHNR and CDR2 FQNEAQ (reference sequence). The CDR3 totals 13 residues. Trimming took 5 bases from V and 10 from J, leaving 16 bases between them. The CDR3 nucleotides are TGTGCCAGCAGCGACTTAGGGGAAGAAGCGCAGTATTTT. This codes for CASSDLGEEAQYF.

This clone was picked up one time. CDR3 coding DNA: TGCGCCAGCAGCACCGGGACTAGCGGGCTTAGCACAGATACGCAGTATTTT. It codes for CASSTGTSGLSTDTQYF. The gene calls are TRBV5-1 and TRBJ2-3, with 12 bases fitting TRBD2. Trimming took 4 bases from V and 0 from J; bases not matched to a gene: 6. CDR1 and CDR2 (germline): SGHRS, YFSETQ. The CDR3 runs to 17 residues.

The chain combines TRBV5-1 with TRBJ1-2; 7 bases are a match to TRBD1. The CDR3 has 19 residues. The germline CDR1 and CDR2 sequences are SGHRS and YFSETQ. V dropped 4 bases and J dropped 3; count of bases not matched to a gene: 21. For the CDR3, the DNA is TGCGCCAGCAGCCCTGCCCCCCCGGGTCAGGGGGTACTCGACTATGGCTACACCTTC. This translates into CASSPAPPGQGVLDYGYTF.

This chain joins TRBV30 and TRBJ1-4; 7 bases match TRBD1. Germline lookup yields CDR1 GTSNPN and CDR2 SVGIG (reference sequence). Germline trimming cut 4 bases from V and 2 bases from J; bases unmatched to any gene: 4. This CDR3 spans 14 amino acids. CDR3 nucleotide sequence: TGTGCCTGGACTAAGACAGGGACTAATGAAAAACTGTTTTTT. This sequence encodes CAWTKTGTNEKLFF.

The chain recombines TRBV28 with TRBJ1-1; possibly TRBD1 for D (6 bases). The V gene's germline CDR1 is MDHEN and CDR2 SYDVKM. The CDR3 loop spans 13 amino acids. V dropped 8 bases and J dropped 3 bases, with 13 bases sitting between them. The CDR3 sequence: CASVRGRDTEAFF. The CDR3 bases are TGTGCCAGCGTACGGGGGCGGGACACTGAAGCTTTCTTT.

CDR3 residues: CASSFERGYPGELFF. In nucleotides, the CDR3 is TGCGCCAGCAGCTTCGAGAGGGGATATCCCGGGGAGCTGTTTTTT. The chain links TRBV5-1 to TRBJ2-2, with D possibly being TRBD1 or TRBD2 (5 bases each). There are 15 residues in the CDR3. With 2 bases removed from V and 6 bases from J, the gap between germline ends came to 14 bases. CDR1 and CDR2 (germline): SGHRS, YFSETQ.

As DNA, the CDR3 is TGTGCCATCCAGGGTTTTGGAGAGACCCAGTACTTC. This translates into CAIQGFGETQYF. This sequence joins TRBV24-1 and TRBJ2-5; D perhaps matches TRBD1 (5 bases). Germline values: CDR1 KGHDR, CDR2 SFDVKD. The ends were cut back, 11 bases at V and 4 bases at J, with 13 bases in the middle. CDR3 size: 12 residues.

V is TRBV6-5 and J is TRBJ2-1; D may match TRBD1 or TRBD2 (5 bases each). Germline V gene sequence: CDR1 MNHEY, CDR2 SVGAGI. The V gene lost 3 bases and the J gene lost 8 bases, with 17 bases spanning the gap. The CDR3 consists of 15 residues. CDR3 coding DNA: TGTGCCAGCAGTTATGGGGACCCTCTTGTGGATGAGCAGTTCTTC. Translation: CASSYGDPLVDEQFF.

This rearrangement joins TRBV7-3 to TRBJ2-1, with a possible D match to TRBD1 (6 bases). Germline V gene lookup returns CDR1 SGHTA and CDR2 FQGTGA. V was cut by 5 bases and J by 5 bases, with 10 bases left in between. CDR3 length equals 13 residues. The CDR3 here is CASSLRQDNEQFF. In DNA, the CDR3 is TGTGCCAGCAGCCTCCGACAGGACAATGAGCAGTTCTTC.

The chain combines TRBV13 with TRBJ2-5; D perhaps matches TRBD2 (5 bases). V was clipped by 5 bases and J by 0 bases, with 10 bases between them. The CDR3 contains 14 residues. Germline values: CDR1 PRHDT, CDR2 FYEKMQ (reference sequence). The CDR3 reads CASSPRGYQETQYF. DNA for the CDR3: TGTGCCAGCAGCCCCCGCGGGTACCAAGAGACCCAGTACTTC. The full variable domain, in which reference TRBV13 and TRBJ2-5 provide the parts outside the CDR3, is AAGVIQSPRHLIKEKRETATLKCYPIPRHDTVYWYQQGPGQDPQFLISFYEKMQSDKGSIPDRFSAQQFSDYHSELNMSSLELGDSALYFCASSPRGYQETQYFGPGTRLLVL.